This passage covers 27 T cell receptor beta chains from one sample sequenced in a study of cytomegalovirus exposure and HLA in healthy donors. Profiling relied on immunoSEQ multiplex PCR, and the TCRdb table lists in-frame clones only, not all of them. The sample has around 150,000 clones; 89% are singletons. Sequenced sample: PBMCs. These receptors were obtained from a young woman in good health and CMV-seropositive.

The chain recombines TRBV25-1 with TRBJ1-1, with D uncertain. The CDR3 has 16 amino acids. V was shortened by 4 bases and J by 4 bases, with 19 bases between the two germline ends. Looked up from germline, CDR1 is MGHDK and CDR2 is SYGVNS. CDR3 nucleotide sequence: TGTGCCAGCAGTGTAGTTAGAGGAAGATTCGGCACTGAAGCTTTCTTT. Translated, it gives CASSVVRGRFGTEAFF.

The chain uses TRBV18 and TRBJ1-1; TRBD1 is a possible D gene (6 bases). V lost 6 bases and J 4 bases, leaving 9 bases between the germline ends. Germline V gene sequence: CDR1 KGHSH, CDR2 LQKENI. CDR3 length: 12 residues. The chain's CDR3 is CASSGGSTEAFF. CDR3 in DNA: TGTGCCAGCTCTGGGGGCAGCACTGAAGCTTTCTTT.

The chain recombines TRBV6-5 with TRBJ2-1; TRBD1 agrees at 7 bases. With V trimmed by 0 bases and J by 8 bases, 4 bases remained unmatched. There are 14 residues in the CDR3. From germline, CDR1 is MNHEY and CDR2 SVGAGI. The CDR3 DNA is TGTGCCAGCAGTTACTCGACTACAGGGGATGAGCAGTTCTTC. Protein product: CASSYSTTGDEQFF.

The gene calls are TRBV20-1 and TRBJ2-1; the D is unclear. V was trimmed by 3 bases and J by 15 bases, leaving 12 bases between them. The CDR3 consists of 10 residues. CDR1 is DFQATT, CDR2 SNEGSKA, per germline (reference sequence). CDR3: CSASSRVAFF. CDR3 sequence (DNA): TGCAGTGCTAGTTCCCGGGTGGCGTTCTTC.

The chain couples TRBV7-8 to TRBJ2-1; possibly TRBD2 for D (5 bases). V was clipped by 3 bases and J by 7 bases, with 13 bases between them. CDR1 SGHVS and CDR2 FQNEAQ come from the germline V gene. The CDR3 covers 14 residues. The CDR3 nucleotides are TGTGCCAGCAGCTTTCGGGTCGGAGGAAATGAGCAGTTCTTC. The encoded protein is CASSFRVGGNEQFF.

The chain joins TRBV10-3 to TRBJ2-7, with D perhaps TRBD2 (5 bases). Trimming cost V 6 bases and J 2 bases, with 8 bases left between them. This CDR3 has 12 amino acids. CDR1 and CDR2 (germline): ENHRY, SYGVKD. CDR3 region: CAISGEPYEQYF. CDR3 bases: TGTGCCATCAGCGGGGAGCCCTACGAGCAGTACTTC.

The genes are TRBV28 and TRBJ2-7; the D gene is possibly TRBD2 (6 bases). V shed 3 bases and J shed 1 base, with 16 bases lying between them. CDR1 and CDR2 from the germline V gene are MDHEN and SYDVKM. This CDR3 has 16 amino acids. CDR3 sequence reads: CASSLKWDSPSYEQYF. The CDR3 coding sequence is TGTGCCAGCAGTTTGAAATGGGACTCTCCGTCCTACGAGCAGTACTTC.

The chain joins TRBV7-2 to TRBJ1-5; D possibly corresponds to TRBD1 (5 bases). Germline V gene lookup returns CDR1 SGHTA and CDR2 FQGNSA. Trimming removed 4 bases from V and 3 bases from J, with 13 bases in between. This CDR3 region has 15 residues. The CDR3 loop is CASSSRGGFNQPQHF. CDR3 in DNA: TGTGCCAGCAGCTCCCGTGGGGGGTTCAATCAGCCCCAGCATTTT.

The CDR3 is CASSVQAEQYF. The CDR3 bases are TGTGCCAGCAGCGTTCAAGCCGAGCAGTACTTC. The chain is built from TRBV5-6 and TRBJ2-7; D is unclear. The germline V gene has CDR1 SGHDT and CDR2 YYEEEE. V was shortened by 4 bases and J by 6 bases, with 8 bases between the two germline ends. There are 11 residues in the CDR3. Full variable domain (missing parts from reference TRBV5-6 and TRBJ2-7): DAGVTQSPTHLIKTRGQQVTLRCSPKSGHDTVSWYQQALGQGPQFIFQYYEEEERQRGNFPDRFSGHQFPNYSSELNVNALLLGDSALYLCASSVQAEQYFGPGTRLTVT.

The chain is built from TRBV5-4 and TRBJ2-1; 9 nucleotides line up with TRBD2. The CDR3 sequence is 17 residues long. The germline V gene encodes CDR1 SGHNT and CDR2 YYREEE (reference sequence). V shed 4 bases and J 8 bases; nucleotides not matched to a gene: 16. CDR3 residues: CASSRTPGTSLTDEQFF. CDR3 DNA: TGTGCCAGCAGCCGGACGCCCGGGACTAGCCTAACCGATGAGCAGTTCTTC.

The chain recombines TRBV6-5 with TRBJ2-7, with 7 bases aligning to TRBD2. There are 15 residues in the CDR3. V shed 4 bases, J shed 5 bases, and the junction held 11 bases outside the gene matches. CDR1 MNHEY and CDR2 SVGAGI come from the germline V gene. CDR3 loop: CASSSPAGIRDEQYF. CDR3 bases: TGTGCCAGCAGTTCTCCAGCGGGGATACGCGACGAGCAGTACTTC.

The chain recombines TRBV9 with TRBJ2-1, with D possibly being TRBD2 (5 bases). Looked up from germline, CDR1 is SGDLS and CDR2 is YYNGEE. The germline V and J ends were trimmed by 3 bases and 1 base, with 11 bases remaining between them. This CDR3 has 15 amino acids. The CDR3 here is CASSAGTRSYNEQFF. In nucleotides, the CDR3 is TGTGCCAGCAGCGCGGGAACCAGGTCCTACAATGAGCAGTTCTTC.

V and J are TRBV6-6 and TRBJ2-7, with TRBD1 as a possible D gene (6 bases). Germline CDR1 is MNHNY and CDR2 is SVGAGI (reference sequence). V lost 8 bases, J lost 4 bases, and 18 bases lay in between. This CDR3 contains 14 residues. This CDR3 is CASGRGRGGYEQYF. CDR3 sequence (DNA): TGTGCCAGCGGAAGAGGCAGGGGTGGATACGAGCAGTACTTC.

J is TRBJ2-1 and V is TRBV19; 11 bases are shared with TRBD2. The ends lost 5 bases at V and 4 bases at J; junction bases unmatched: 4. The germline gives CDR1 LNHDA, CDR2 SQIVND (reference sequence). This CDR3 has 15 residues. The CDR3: CASSPSGRIYNEQFF. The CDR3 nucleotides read TGTGCCAGTAGTCCTAGCGGGAGGATTTACAATGAGCAGTTCTTC.

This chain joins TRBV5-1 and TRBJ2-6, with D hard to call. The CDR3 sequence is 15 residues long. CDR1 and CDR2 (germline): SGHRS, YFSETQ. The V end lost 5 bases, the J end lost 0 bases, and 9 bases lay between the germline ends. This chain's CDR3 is CASRQTSSGANVLTF. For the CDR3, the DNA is TGCGCCAGCAGGCAGACATCCTCTGGGGCCAACGTCCTGACTTTC.

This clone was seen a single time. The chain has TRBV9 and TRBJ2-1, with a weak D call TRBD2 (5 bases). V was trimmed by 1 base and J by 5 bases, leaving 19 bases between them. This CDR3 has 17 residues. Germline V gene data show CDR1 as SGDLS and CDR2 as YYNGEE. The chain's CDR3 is CASSVTTGGGRHNEQFF. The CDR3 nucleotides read TGTGCCAGCAGCGTAACGACTGGAGGTGGCAGACACAATGAGCAGTTCTTC.

The CDR3 protein is CASSQEDEHLAGEIPYEQYF. In DNA, the CDR3 is TGCGCCAGCAGCCAAGAAGATGAGCATCTAGCGGGAGAAATCCCCTACGAGCAGTACTTC. This sequence joins TRBV4-3 and TRBJ2-7; TRBD2 matches at 10 bases. The CDR3 is 20 amino acids. The germline V gene has CDR1 LGHNA and CDR2 YSLEER. After removal of 0 bases from V and 2 bases from J, the junction contained 16 bases not matched to a gene.

The CDR3 region is CASSPLRLAGVDEQYF. CDR3 DNA sequence: TGTGCCAGCAGTCCCCTCCGACTAGCGGGAGTGGACGAGCAGTACTTC. The rearrangement links TRBV27 to TRBJ2-7; the match to TRBD2 covers 12 bases. V lost 5 bases to trimming and J lost 5 bases; unmatched junction nucleotides: 10. Looked up from germline, CDR1 is MNHEY and CDR2 is SMNVEV (reference sequence). The CDR3 has 16 residues.

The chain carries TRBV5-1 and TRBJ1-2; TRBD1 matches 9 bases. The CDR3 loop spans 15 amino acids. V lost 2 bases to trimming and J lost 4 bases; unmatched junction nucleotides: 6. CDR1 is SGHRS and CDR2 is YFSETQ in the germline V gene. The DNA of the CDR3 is TGCGCCAGCAGCTTAACCGGGACAGGGACCTATGGCTACACCTTC. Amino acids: CASSLTGTGTYGYTF.

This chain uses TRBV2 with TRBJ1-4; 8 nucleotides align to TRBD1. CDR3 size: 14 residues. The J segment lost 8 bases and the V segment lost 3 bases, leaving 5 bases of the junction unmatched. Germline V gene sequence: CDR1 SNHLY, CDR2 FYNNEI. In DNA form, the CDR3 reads TGTGCCAGCAGTGAGGACAGGGTTGGGGAAAAACTGTTTTTT. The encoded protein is CASSEDRVGEKLFF.

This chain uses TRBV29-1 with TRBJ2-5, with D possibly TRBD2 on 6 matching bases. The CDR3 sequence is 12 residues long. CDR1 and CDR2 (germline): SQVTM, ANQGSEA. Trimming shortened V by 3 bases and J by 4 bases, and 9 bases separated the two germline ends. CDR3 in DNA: TGCAGCGTTGATGCGGGGTCAGAGACCCAGTACTTC. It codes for CSVDAGSETQYF.

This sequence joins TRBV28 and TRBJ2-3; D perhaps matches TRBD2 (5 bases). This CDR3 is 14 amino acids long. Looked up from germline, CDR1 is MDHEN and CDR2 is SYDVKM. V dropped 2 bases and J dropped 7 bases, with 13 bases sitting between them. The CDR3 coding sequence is TGTGCCAGCAGTTTAGGGAGTTCGGTAAATACGCAGTATTTT. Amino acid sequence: CASSLGSSVNTQYF.

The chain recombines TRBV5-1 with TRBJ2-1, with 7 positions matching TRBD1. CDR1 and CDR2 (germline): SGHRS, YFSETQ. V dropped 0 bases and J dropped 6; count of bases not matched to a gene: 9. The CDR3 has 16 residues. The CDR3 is CASSLALTGSGNEQFF. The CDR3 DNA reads TGCGCCAGCAGCTTGGCCCTGACAGGGAGTGGCAATGAGCAGTTCTTC.

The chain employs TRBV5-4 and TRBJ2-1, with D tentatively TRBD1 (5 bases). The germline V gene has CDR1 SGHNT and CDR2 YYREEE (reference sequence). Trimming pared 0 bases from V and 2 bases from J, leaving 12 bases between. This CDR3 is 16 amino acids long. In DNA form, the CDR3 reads TGTGCCAGCAGCTTGGGGTATCTAGGGGCCTACAATGAGCAGTTCTTC. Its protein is CASSLGYLGAYNEQFF.

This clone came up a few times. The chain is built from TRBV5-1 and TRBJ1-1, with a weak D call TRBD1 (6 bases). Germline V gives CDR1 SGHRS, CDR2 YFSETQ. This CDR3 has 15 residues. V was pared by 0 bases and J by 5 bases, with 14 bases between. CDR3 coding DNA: TGCGCCAGCAGCTTGGTTCCAGGGGAGTGGACTGAAGCTTTCTTT. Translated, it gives CASSLVPGEWTEAFF.

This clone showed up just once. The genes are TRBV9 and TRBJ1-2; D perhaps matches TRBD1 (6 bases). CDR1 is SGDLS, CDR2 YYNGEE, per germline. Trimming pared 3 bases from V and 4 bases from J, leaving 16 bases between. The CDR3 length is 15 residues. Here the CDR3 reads CASSARTEPIYGYTF. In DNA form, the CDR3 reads TGTGCCAGCAGCGCCCGGACAGAACCAATCTATGGCTACACCTTC.

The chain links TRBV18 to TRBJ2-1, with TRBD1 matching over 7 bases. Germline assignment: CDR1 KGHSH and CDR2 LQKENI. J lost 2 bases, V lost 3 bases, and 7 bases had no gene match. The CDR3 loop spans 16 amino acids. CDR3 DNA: TGTGCCAGCTCACCCACAGGGGAGATCGCCTACAATGAGCAGTTCTTC. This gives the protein CASSPTGEIAYNEQFF.